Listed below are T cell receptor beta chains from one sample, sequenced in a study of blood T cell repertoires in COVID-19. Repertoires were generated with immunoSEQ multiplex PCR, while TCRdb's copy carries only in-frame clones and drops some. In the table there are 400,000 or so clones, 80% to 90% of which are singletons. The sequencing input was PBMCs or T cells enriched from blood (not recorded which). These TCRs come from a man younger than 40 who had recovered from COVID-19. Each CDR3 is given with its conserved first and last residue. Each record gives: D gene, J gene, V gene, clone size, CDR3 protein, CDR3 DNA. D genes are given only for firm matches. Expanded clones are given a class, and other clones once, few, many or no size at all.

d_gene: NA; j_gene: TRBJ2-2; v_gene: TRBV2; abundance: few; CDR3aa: CASSPRATTGELFF; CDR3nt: TGTGCCAGCAGTCCGCGAGCAACCACCGGGGAGCTGTTTTTT
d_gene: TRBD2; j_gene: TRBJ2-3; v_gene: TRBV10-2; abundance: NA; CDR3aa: CASQQPGLAVEGAQYF; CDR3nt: TGCGCCAGCCAACAACCGGGACTAGCGGTGGAGGGGGCGCAGTATTTT
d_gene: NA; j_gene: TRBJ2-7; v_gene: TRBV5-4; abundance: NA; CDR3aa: CASSLGRGSIAYEQYF; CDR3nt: TGTGCCAGCAGCTTGGGTAGGGGTTCTATCGCCTACGAGCAGTACTTC
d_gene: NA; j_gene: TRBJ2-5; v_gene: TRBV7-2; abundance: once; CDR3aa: CASSLGEEVQYF; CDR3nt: TGTGCCAGCAGCTTAGGCGAGGAGGTCCAGTACTTC
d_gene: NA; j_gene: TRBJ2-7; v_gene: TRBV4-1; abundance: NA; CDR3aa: CASSQGTWERPSSYEQYF; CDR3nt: TGCGCCAGCAGCCAAGGCACTTGGGAGCGACCGAGCTCCTACGAGCAGTACTTC
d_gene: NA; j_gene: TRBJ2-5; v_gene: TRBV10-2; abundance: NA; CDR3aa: CASRSVETQYF; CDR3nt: TGCGCCAGCAGGTCGGTTGAGACCCAGTACTTC
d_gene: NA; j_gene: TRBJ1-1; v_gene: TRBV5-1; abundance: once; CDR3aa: CASSLRFSGAGGTEAFF; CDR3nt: TGCGCCAGCAGCTTAAGATTTTCAGGGGCCGGAGGAACTGAAGCTTTCTTT
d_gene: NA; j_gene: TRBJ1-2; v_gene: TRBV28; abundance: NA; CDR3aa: CASSSEDYGYTF; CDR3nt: TGTGCCAGCAGTTCAGAGGACTATGGCTACACCTTC
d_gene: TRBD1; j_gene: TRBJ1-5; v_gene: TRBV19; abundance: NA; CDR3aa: CASLDRAGGPQHF; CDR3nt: TGTGCCAGCCTGGACAGGGCCGGGGGGCCCCAGCATTTT
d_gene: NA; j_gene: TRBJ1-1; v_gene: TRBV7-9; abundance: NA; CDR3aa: CASSYKNTEAFF; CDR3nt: TGTGCCAGCAGTTACAAAAACACTGAAGCTTTCTTT
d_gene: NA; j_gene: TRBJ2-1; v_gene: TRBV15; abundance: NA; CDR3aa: CATAADEQFF; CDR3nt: TGTGCCACCGCGGCAGATGAGCAGTTCTTC
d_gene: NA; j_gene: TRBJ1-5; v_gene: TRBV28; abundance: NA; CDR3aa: CASSLPVPEPQHF; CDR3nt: TGTGCCAGCAGTCTACCCGTGCCTGAGCCCCAGCATTTT
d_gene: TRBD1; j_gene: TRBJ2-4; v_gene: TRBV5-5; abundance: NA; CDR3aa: CASSLDRGAKNIQYF; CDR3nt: TGTGCCAGCAGTTTGGACAGGGGTGCCAAAAACATTCAGTACTTC
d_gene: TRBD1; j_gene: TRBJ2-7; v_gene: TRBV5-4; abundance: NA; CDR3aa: CASSSDRVMSYEQYF; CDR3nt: TGTGCCAGCAGCTCAGACAGGGTGATGTCCTACGAGCAGTACTTC
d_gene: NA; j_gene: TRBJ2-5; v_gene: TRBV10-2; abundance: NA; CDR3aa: CARSSAGQETQYF; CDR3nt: TGCGCCAGGAGTTCAGCAGGTCAAGAGACCCAGTACTTC
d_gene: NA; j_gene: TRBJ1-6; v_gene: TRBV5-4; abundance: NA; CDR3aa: CASSLARATDSPLHF; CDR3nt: TGTGCCAGCAGCTTGGCCAGGGCCACGGATTCACCCCTCCACTTT
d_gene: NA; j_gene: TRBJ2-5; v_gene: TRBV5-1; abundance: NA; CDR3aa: CASSWAGTQETQYF; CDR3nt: TGCGCCAGCAGCTGGGCGGGAACCCAAGAGACCCAGTACTTC
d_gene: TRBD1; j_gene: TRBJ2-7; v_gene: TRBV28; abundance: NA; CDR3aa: CASSDRAYEQYF; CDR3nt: TGTGCCAGCTCGGACAGGGCCTACGAGCAGTACTTC
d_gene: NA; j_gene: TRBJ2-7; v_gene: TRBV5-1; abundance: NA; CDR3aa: CASSPDPSGIYEQYF; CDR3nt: TGCGCCAGCAGCCCAGATCCGTCCGGGATCTACGAGCAGTACTTC
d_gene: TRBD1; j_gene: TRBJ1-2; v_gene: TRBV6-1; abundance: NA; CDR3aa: CASSEDRRTGDNYGYTF; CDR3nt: TGTGCCAGCAGTGAAGATCGCCGGACAGGGGATAACTATGGCTACACCTTC
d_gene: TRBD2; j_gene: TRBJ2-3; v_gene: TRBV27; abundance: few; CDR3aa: CASSSTSGSGTDTQYF; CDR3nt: TGTGCCAGCAGTTCGACTAGCGGGAGTGGAACAGATACGCAGTATTTT
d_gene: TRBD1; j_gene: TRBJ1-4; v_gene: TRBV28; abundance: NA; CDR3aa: CASSEGAKGEKLFF; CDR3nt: TGTGCCAGCTCCGAGGGGGCAAAGGGTGAAAAACTGTTTTTT
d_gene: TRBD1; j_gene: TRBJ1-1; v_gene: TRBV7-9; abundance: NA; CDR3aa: CASSWGYRGEAFF; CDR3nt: TGTGCCAGCAGTTGGGGATACAGGGGTGAAGCTTTCTTT
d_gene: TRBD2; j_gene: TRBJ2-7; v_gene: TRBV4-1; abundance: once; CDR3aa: CASSQLAGGPYEQYF; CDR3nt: TGCGCCAGCAGCCAACTAGCGGGAGGACCCTACGAGCAGTACTTC